These 5 T cell receptor beta chains share one sample of origin, sequenced in a study of blood T cell repertoires in COVID-19. The data were produced by immunoSEQ multiplex PCR, yet TCRdb's version contains in-frame clones alone and is incomplete. The sample lists about 260,000 clones, 85% to 90% occurring once. The sequenced sample consisted of peripheral blood. The receptors were gathered from a woman aged 40-49 years with acute or convalescent COVID-19.

This clone was detected a few times. This chain connects TRBV5-1 to TRBJ2-5; unclear D gene. The V gene's germline CDR1 is SGHRS and CDR2 YFSETQ. There are 14 residues in the CDR3. V was pared by 0 bases and J by 0 bases, with 6 bases between. The CDR3: CASSLVSDQETQYF. CDR3 bases: TGCGCCAGCAGCTTGGTTTCTGACCAAGAGACCCAGTACTTC.

The rearrangement uses TRBV5-6 and TRBJ1-1, with D uncertain. V was clipped by 0 bases and J by 6 bases, with 12 bases between them. This CDR3 is built from 14 residues. Germline lookup yields CDR1 SGHDT and CDR2 YYEEEE. The CDR3 sequence is CASSLALGRAEAFF. The CDR3 nucleotides read TGTGCCAGCAGCTTGGCGTTAGGGAGGGCTGAAGCTTTCTTT.

The V gene is TRBV7-3, the J gene TRBJ2-3; 11 bases are a match to TRBD2. There are 16 residues in the CDR3. CDR1 and CDR2 from the germline V gene are SGHTA and FQGTGA. V was pared by 6 bases and J by 0 bases, with 5 bases of the junction left unmatched. The CDR3 loop reads CASSTGTSGSTDTQYF. The CDR3 DNA reads TGTGCCAGCAGTACCGGGACTAGCGGTAGCACAGATACGCAGTATTTT.

The chain carries TRBV11-3 and TRBJ1-1; D gene ambiguous. V was pared by 5 bases and J by 2 bases, with 12 bases between. Germline loops: CDR1 SGHNT, CDR2 YENEEA. The CDR3 contains 14 residues. The CDR3: CASSGYGPNTEAFF. The CDR3 DNA sequence: TGTGCCAGCAGCGGTTATGGCCCCAACACTGAAGCTTTCTTT.

This clone was seen just once. This rearrangement joins TRBV19 to TRBJ2-5, with TRBD2 matching over 10 bases. With 5 bases clipped from V and 5 bases from J, the junction kept 14 bases outside the gene matches. CDR1 and CDR2 (germline): LNHDA, SQIVND (reference sequence). The CDR3 extends over 17 amino acids. CDR3 coding DNA: TGTGCCAGTAGTGATCGACTAGCGGGTCGGGGTCGGGAGACCCAGTACTTC. Translation: CASSDRLAGRGRETQYF.